Each of the 2 T cell receptor beta chains below was sequenced from the same sample in a study of blood T cell repertoires in COVID-19. Only in-frame clones appear in the TCRdb table, and some are missing; sequencing was by immunoSEQ multiplex PCR. The sample lists approximately 300,000 clones; under 90% were seen once. Material for sequencing was PBMCs or T cells enriched from blood (not recorded which). The origin of the receptors is a man in his sixties who had recovered from COVID-19.

The chain joins TRBV5-8 to TRBJ2-7; tentatively, D is TRBD2 (5 bases). The V end was cut by 0 bases, the J end by 4 bases, with 8 bases between. CDR3 length: 13 residues. The germline V gene encodes CDR1 SGHTS and CDR2 YDEGEE. CDR3 residues: CASSLVRGYEQYF. The CDR3 nucleotides are TGTGCCAGCAGCTTGGTCCGGGGATACGAGCAGTACTTC.

This clone was observed a single time. The gene calls are TRBV15 and TRBJ1-6, with a weak D call TRBD1 (5 bases). CDR3 size: 19 residues. CDR1 and CDR2 from the germline V gene are LNHNV and YYDKDF (reference sequence). The germline V and J ends were trimmed by 1 base and 6 bases, with 22 bases remaining between them. In nucleotides, the CDR3 is TGTGCCACCAGCAGAGCTGGACAACTGAGCTCGATCCGTAATTCACCCCTCCACTTT. Its protein product is CATSRAGQLSSIRNSPLHF. The full variable domain, completed using reference TRBV15 and TRBJ1-6, is DAMVIQNPRYQVTQFGKPVTLSCSQTLNHNVMYWYQQKSSQAPKLLFHYYDKDFNNEADTPDNFQSRRPNTSFCFLDIRSPGLGDTAMYLCATSRAGQLSSIRNSPLHFGNGTRLTVT.